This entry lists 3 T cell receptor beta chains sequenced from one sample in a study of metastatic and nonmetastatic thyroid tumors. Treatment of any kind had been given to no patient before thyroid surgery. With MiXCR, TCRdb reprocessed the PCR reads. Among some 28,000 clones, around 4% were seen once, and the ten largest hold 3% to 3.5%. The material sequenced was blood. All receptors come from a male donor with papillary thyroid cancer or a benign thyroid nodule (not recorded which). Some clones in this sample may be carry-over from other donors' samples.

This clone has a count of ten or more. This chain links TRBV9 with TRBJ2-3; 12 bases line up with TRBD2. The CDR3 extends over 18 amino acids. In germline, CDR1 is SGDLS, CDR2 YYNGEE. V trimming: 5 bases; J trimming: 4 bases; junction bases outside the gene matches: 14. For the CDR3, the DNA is TGTGCCAGCAGGAAATCTTCAGGACTAGCGGGATCTTCAGATACGCAGTATTTT. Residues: CASRKSSGLAGSSDTQYF.

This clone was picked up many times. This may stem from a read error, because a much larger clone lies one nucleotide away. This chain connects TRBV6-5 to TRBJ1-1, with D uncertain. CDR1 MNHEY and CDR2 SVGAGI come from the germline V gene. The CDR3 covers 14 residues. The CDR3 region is CASSYSGGNTEALF. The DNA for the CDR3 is TGTGCCAGCAGTTACTCGGGAGGGAACACTGAAGCTCTCTTT.

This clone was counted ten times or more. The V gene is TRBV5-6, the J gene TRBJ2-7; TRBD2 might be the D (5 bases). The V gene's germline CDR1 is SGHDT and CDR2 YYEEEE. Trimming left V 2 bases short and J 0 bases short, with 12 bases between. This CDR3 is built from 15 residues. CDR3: CASSLSGMSSYEQYF. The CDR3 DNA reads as TGTGCCAGCAGCTTATCCGGGATGAGCTCCTACGAGCAGTACTTC.